The 10 T cell receptor beta chains listed next were all sequenced from one sample in a study of regulatory T cells in long-lasting Graves disease. Time point in this sample: newly diagnosed GD, antithyroid drugs for less than 3 months. RNA from PBMCs was the source of the TCR library. Sequencing libraries for TCR beta were prepared with iRepertoire HTBI primers and Arm-PCR of CDR3 regions. TCRdb passed the multiplex PCR reads through MiXCR, listing each CDR3 protein once. Seen here are approximately 300,000 distinct CDR3 sequences, 18% observed once, and the top ten hold about 39%. This specimen consisted of peripheral blood mononuclear cells (PBMCs), obtained at new diagnosis, from a patient treated with antithyroid drugs. These receptors all stem from a female donor with Graves disease.

This clonotype was seen repeatedly, ten times or more. The V call is TRBV28, the J call TRBJ1-3, with TRBD1 matching 8 bases. This CDR3 has 16 amino acids. CDR1 MDHEN and CDR2 SYDVKM come from the germline V gene. Germline trimming cut 3 bases from V and 4 bases from J; bases unmatched to any gene: 8. The CDR3 is CASSFNQGAGGNTIYF. CDR3 bases: TGTGCCAGCAGTTTTAACCAGGGGGCAGGGGGAAACACCATATATTTT.

This clonotype was seen many times. V gene TRBV12-3 or TRBV12-4 combines with J gene TRBJ2-7; TRBD2 agrees at 7 bases. The CDR3 loop spans 14 amino acids. J lost 0 bases, V lost 7 bases, and 6 bases had no gene match. CDR3 sequence: CASTRGGSSYEQYF. CDR3 nucleotide sequence: TGTGCCAGCACCCGGGGAGGGAGCTCCTACGAGCAGTACTTC.

This clonotype was seen a few times. The CDR3 DNA follows: TGTGCCACCAGAACCTCCGACAGGGCCTACGAGCAGTACTTC. Translated, it gives CATRTSDRAYEQYF. The rearrangement uses TRBV15 and TRBJ2-7, with 7 nucleotides matching TRBD1. The CDR3 totals 14 residues. Germline CDR1 reads LNHNV; CDR2 reads YYDKDF (reference sequence). Unmatched junction bases numbered 7, after V lost 6 bases and J lost 2 bases.

This clonotype was seen many times. The V call is TRBV2, the J call TRBJ2-2, with TRBD2 identical over 8 bases. The V gene end was trimmed by 4 bases and the J gene end by 4 bases; junction bases not matched to a gene: 8. Germline values: CDR1 SNHLY, CDR2 FYNNEI. This CDR3 comprises 16 residues. CDR3: CASSALGTRSTGELFF. In DNA, the CDR3 is TGTGCCAGCAGTGCTCTCGGGACTAGAAGCACCGGGGAGCTGTTTTTT.

This clonotype was counted a few times. The chain uses TRBV29-1 and TRBJ1-1, with D maybe TRBD1 (6 bases). Germline V gene sequence: CDR1 SQVTM, CDR2 ANQGSEA. V was clipped by 5 bases and J by 11 bases, with 18 bases between them. The CDR3 has 12 amino acids. The CDR3 region has the DNA TGCAGCGTTCAGGGGTGGAGGGTCGGGGCTTTCTTT. As protein: CSVQGWRVGAFF.

V is TRBV4-1 and J is TRBJ1-1; perhaps TRBD1 as D (6 bases). The germline V gene encodes CDR1 MGHRA and CDR2 YSYEKL. This CDR3 is built from 16 residues. V gave up 4 bases and J gave up 7 bases, with 22 bases separating them. CDR3 DNA sequence: TGCGCCAGCAGCCTCATCCCGTACAGGGTTCCGAGTGAAGCTTTCTTT. It is translated as CASSLIPYRVPSEAFF.

This clonotype was observed at least ten times. This sequence joins TRBV28 and TRBJ1-1; no clear D. Trimming left V 7 bases short and J 1 base short, with 10 bases between. Germline CDR1 reads MDHEN; CDR2 reads SYDVKM. The length of the CDR3 is 13 residues. CDR3 coding DNA: TGTGCCAGCACCAGGTCCGCGAACACTGAAGCTTTCTTT. This encodes CASTRSANTEAFF.

This clonotype has only a few counts. The V and J genes are TRBV7-9 and TRBJ2-5; D gene ambiguous. This CDR3 comprises 14 residues. Germline CDR1 is SEHNR and CDR2 is FQNEAQ (reference sequence). With 5 bases removed from V and 1 base from J, the gap between germline ends came to 11 bases. This CDR3 is CASSPSLGQETQYF. CDR3 sequence (DNA): TGTGCCAGCAGCCCGTCTCTGGGCCAAGAGACCCAGTACTTC.

This clonotype was detected many times. This chain connects TRBV20-1 to TRBJ2-7; the D gene could be TRBD1 or TRBD2 (6 bases each). Germline V gene sequence: CDR1 DFQATT, CDR2 SNEGSKA (reference sequence). Trimming removed 7 bases at V and 2 bases at J, with 24 bases between. The CDR3 has 16 residues. CDR3 nucleotides: TGCAGTGTCCTCAGGCCCACGGGGGCCACCACCTACGAGCAGTACTTC. It encodes CSVLRPTGATTYEQYF.

The table lists this clonotype with many counts. The rearrangement joins TRBV6-1 to TRBJ2-5; 8 nucleotides agree with TRBD1. The CDR3 covers 14 residues. CDR1 and CDR2 from the germline V gene are MNHNS and SASEGT. With V trimmed by 4 bases and J by 5 bases, 6 bases remained unmatched. CDR3 amino acids: CASSGQGKWETQYF. The CDR3 DNA reads as TGTGCCAGCAGTGGACAGGGGAAATGGGAGACCCAGTACTTC.